The 25 T cell receptor beta chains below all came from one sample that was sequenced in a study of blood T cell repertoires in COVID-19. TCRdb's copy holds only in-frame clones and misses some; the assay was immunoSEQ multiplex PCR. The sample holds about 500,000 clones, roughly 90% seen once. Material: PBMCs or T cells enriched from blood (not recorded which). Source of these receptors: a woman between 18 and 29 years old who had recovered from COVID-19.

This rearrangement joins TRBV19 to TRBJ1-5; D not certain. CDR1 and CDR2 (germline): LNHDA, SQIVND (reference sequence). The V end was cut by 1 base, the J end by 1 base, with 8 bases between. The CDR3 contains 15 residues. The CDR3 is CASSIGGRSNQPQHF. The CDR3 DNA sequence: TGTGCCAGTAGTATAGGAGGGCGGAGCAATCAGCCCCAGCATTTT.

This chain joins TRBV20-1 and TRBJ1-2; possibly TRBD1 for D (6 bases). Germline values: CDR1 DFQATT, CDR2 SNEGSKA (reference sequence). The length of the CDR3 is 11 residues. Trimming pared 4 bases from V and 5 bases from J, leaving 8 bases between. The CDR3 loop is CSATTGYGYTF. CDR3 coding DNA: TGCAGTGCTACAACAGGGTATGGCTACACCTTC.

A note on this clone: The junction and the germline gene differ at one end; a read error may be behind it. The rearrangement uses TRBV28 and TRBJ2-7; tentatively, D is TRBD1 (5 bases). Germline assignment: CDR1 MDHEN and CDR2 SYDVKM. This CDR3 comprises 13 residues. CDR3 DNA sequence: TGTGCCAGCTGTGCAGGGAACTCCGACGAGCAGTACTTC. Its translation is CASCAGNSDEQYF.

The chain carries TRBV27 and TRBJ2-1; 8 positions match TRBD1. The CDR3 sequence is 17 residues long. The V and J ends lost 0 bases and 4 bases, in that order; junction bases with no gene match: 8. The germline gives CDR1 MNHEY, CDR2 SMNVEV (reference sequence). The CDR3 loop reads CASSLSPGQALYNEQFF. The CDR3 coding sequence is TGTGCCAGCAGTTTATCCCCGGGACAGGCGCTTTACAATGAGCAGTTCTTC.

The chain joins TRBV18 to TRBJ1-2, with 9 bases fitting TRBD1. The CDR3 contains 15 residues. Per germline, CDR1 KGHSH and CDR2 LQKENI. Germline trimming cut 3 bases from V and 7 bases from J; bases unmatched to any gene: 9. As DNA, the CDR3 is TGTGCCAGCTCACCTAATACGGACAGGGGCGGTGGCTACACCTTC. This codes for CASSPNTDRGGGYTF.

CDR3 sequence reads: CASSLTLLVTDTQYF. The CDR3, as DNA: TGTGCCAGTAGTCTTACCCTACTAGTCACAGATACGCAGTATTTT. The rearrangement uses TRBV19 and TRBJ2-3, with D maybe TRBD2 (5 bases). Germline V gene lookup returns CDR1 LNHDA and CDR2 SQIVND (reference sequence). Trimming stripped 5 bases from V and 2 bases from J, with 14 bases between. CDR3 length: 15 residues.

The chain carries TRBV19 and TRBJ1-5, with D possibly TRBD1 on 5 matching bases. Germline CDR1 is LNHDA and CDR2 is SQIVND (reference sequence). Trimming took 3 bases from V and 3 from J, leaving 12 bases between them. This CDR3 region has 15 residues. As DNA, the CDR3 is TGTGCCAGTAGTATGGACGGGGGGTTCAATCAGCCCCAGCATTTT. Protein: CASSMDGGFNQPQHF.

The J gene is TRBJ1-5, the V gene TRBV4-1; perhaps TRBD1 as D (6 bases). Germline CDR1 reads MGHRA; CDR2 reads YSYEKL. V gave up 6 bases and J gave up 7 bases, with 19 bases separating them. The CDR3 loop spans 15 amino acids. The DNA of the CDR3 is TGCGCCAGCAGTCACAGGGTGGGGGCAGAGCAGCCCCAGCATTTT. Translating gives CASSHRVGAEQPQHF.

This rearrangement joins TRBV10-3 to TRBJ1-1, with 7 positions matching TRBD1. Germline V gives CDR1 ENHRY, CDR2 SYGVKD. Trimming cost V 11 bases and J 0 bases; bases outside gene matches: 6. This CDR3 has 13 amino acids. CDR3 amino acids: CAVRDSLNTEAFF. The DNA of the CDR3 is TGTGCCGTTAGGGACAGCCTGAACACTGAAGCTTTCTTT.

This clone has more than one count but fewer than ten. V usage is TRBV5-5 and J usage is TRBJ1-6; no reliable D call. This CDR3 spans 11 amino acids. V was cut by 4 bases and J by 8 bases, with 4 bases left in between. Germline lookup yields CDR1 SGHKS and CDR2 YYEKEE (reference sequence). The CDR3 here is CASSLDSPLHF. The CDR3 DNA reads as TGTGCCAGCAGCCTTGATTCACCCCTCCACTTT. The whole variable domain, filled in from reference TRBV5-5 and TRBJ1-6, reads DAGVTQSPTHLIKTRGQQVTLRCSPISGHKSVSWYQQVLGQGPQFIFQYYEKEERGRGNFPDRFSARQFPNYSSELNVNALLLGDSALYLCASSLDSPLHFGNGTRLTVT.

The CDR3 coding sequence is TGTGCCAGCAGCGGGACTCACGGTACGCAGTATTTT. The encoded protein is CASSGTHGTQYF. The rearrangement joins TRBV9 to TRBJ2-3; a possible D gene is TRBD2 (5 bases). The V end was cut by 3 bases, the J end by 8 bases, with 10 bases between. Germline V gives CDR1 SGDLS, CDR2 YYNGEE. CDR3 length: 12 amino acids.

This clone was found once. The chain employs TRBV19 and TRBJ1-1, with 8 bases fitting TRBD1. After removal of 5 bases from V and 5 bases from J, the junction contained 4 bases not matched to a gene. The CDR3 has 13 amino acids. The germline gives CDR1 LNHDA, CDR2 SQIVND (reference sequence). CDR3 protein: CASSDRGITEAFF. CDR3 sequence (DNA): TGTGCCAGTAGTGACAGGGGAATAACTGAAGCTTTCTTT.

This sequence joins TRBV4-1 and TRBJ1-1; the D is unclear. Germline V gene lookup returns CDR1 MGHRA and CDR2 YSYEKL. CDR3 length equals 15 residues. V lost 1 base and J 0 bases, leaving 9 bases between the germline ends. This CDR3 reads CASSQVSGMNTEAFF. CDR3 bases: TGCGCCAGCAGCCAAGTTTCAGGAATGAACACTGAAGCTTTCTTT.

This clone was recorded only once. V is TRBV5-1 and J is TRBJ2-7; 7 nucleotides line up with TRBD1. J was trimmed by 2 bases and V by 3 bases; bases with no gene match: 5. This CDR3 is 14 amino acids long. CDR1 and CDR2 (germline): SGHRS, YFSETQ. The CDR3 here is CASSWDRPAYEQYF. The CDR3 DNA is TGCGCCAGCAGCTGGGACAGACCAGCCTACGAGCAGTACTTC.

The count of this clone is one. This CDR3 is also generated by other DNA sequences in the sample. V gene TRBV30 combines with J gene TRBJ2-7; no clear D. With 0 bases removed from V and 1 base from J, the gap between germline ends came to 7 bases. Germline lookup yields CDR1 GTSNPN and CDR2 SVGIG (reference sequence). This CDR3 has 13 amino acids. The CDR3 region has the DNA TGTGCCTGGAGTGTATCTCAGTCCTACGAGCAGTACTTC. Translated, it gives CAWSVSQSYEQYF.

The J gene is TRBJ1-6, the V gene TRBV3-1 (or the pseudogene TRBV3-2); the D gene is possibly TRBD1 (6 bases). Germline V CDR1 and CDR2: LGHDT, YNNKEL (reference sequence). The CDR3 is 14 amino acids. Between the trimmed V and J ends, which lost 4 bases and 7 bases, there was a span of 11 bases. CDR3 protein: CASSRPDRNSPLHF. CDR3 DNA sequence: TGTGCCAGCAGCCGACCGGACAGAAATTCACCCCTCCACTTT.

V is TRBV6-5 and J is TRBJ1-1; possible D gene TRBD1, 6 bases. Germline values: CDR1 MNHEY, CDR2 SVGAGI. CDR3 length equals 14 residues. Trimming pared 5 bases from V and 5 bases from J, leaving 15 bases between. The CDR3 is CASSTTDSWTEAFF. In DNA form, the CDR3 reads TGTGCCAGCAGTACTACGGACAGCTGGACTGAAGCTTTCTTT.

The V call is TRBV28, the J call TRBJ2-5, with 15 bases that match TRBD2. The CDR3 sequence is 21 residues long. The J segment lost 5 bases and the V segment lost 6 bases, leaving 22 bases of the junction unmatched. CDR1 and CDR2 from the germline V gene are MDHEN and SYDVKM. This chain's CDR3 is CASSYTPGTSGGMGHGETQYF. The CDR3 nucleotides are TGTGCCAGCAGCTACACCCCCGGGACTAGCGGGGGGATGGGGCATGGGGAGACCCAGTACTTC.

The rearrangement uses TRBV5-1 and TRBJ2-1; TRBD1 matches 7 bases. This CDR3 spans 17 amino acids. J was trimmed by 2 bases and V by 4 bases; bases with no gene match: 12. Germline values: CDR1 SGHRS, CDR2 YFSETQ. The CDR3 nucleotides read TGCGCCAGCAGCGTCCAAGGGGGCGCCATCCCCTACAATGAGCAGTTCTTC. Its protein is CASSVQGGAIPYNEQFF.

The chain employs TRBV2 and TRBJ1-2, with a possible D match to TRBD1 (6 bases). V lost 2 bases, J lost 8 bases, and 15 bases lay in between. Per the germline V gene, CDR1 is SNHLY and CDR2 is FYNNEI. This CDR3 is 14 amino acids long. The CDR3 reads CASSEWLQGAGYTF. The CDR3 DNA is TGTGCCAGCAGTGAATGGCTACAGGGCGCAGGCTACACCTTC.

The chain couples TRBV7-6 to TRBJ2-3; D unresolved. The CDR3 loop spans 13 amino acids. Germline CDR1 reads SGHVS; CDR2 reads FNYEAQ. V was clipped by 5 bases and J by 4 bases, with 10 bases between them. CDR3 sequence: CASSPFGPDTQYF. CDR3 bases: TGTGCCAGCAGCCCCTTTGGCCCAGATACGCAGTATTTT.

This rearrangement joins TRBV5-1 to TRBJ1-1; TRBD1 is a possible D gene (6 bases). The CDR3 has 15 amino acids. The germline V gene encodes CDR1 SGHRS and CDR2 YFSETQ. The germline V and J ends were trimmed by 4 bases and 3 bases, with 16 bases remaining between them. This CDR3 reads CASSPVGGAHTEAFF. The CDR3 DNA reads as TGCGCCAGCAGCCCCGTAGGGGGGGCGCACACTGAAGCTTTCTTT.

The genes are TRBV29-1 and TRBJ2-1, with a possible D match to TRBD2 (7 bases). Germline lookup yields CDR1 SQVTM and CDR2 ANQGSEA. This CDR3 contains 11 residues. CDR3 sequence: CTVGGDDEQFF. CDR3 DNA sequence: TGCACAGTAGGGGGGGACGATGAGCAGTTCTTC.

The gene calls are TRBV4-1 and TRBJ2-7; D perhaps matches TRBD1 (5 bases). Trimming shortened V by 3 bases and J by 2 bases, and 11 bases separated the two germline ends. This CDR3 region has 14 residues. Germline values: CDR1 MGHRA, CDR2 YSYEKL. In DNA, the CDR3 is TGCGCCAGCAGCCACGTGACAGTCACCTACGAGCAGTACTTC. The encoded protein is CASSHVTVTYEQYF.

This chain links TRBV19 with TRBJ1-5; weak D call: TRBD1 (6 bases). The V and J ends lost 4 bases and 7 bases respectively, with 17 bases between them. This CDR3 is 15 amino acids long. Germline-derived CDR1 and CDR2 are LNHDA and SQIVND (reference sequence). The CDR3 reads CASSTQGGSEQPQHF. The CDR3 region has the DNA TGTGCCAGTAGTACCCAAGGGGGTAGTGAGCAGCCCCAGCATTTT.